The 22 T cell receptor beta chains presented below share a single source sample, sequenced in a study of T cell responses to AZD1222 COVID-19 vaccine. Generated by immunoSEQ multiplex PCR, the TCRdb table keeps only in-frame clones and is missing some. The sample includes 110,000 or so clones, roughly nine tenths of them seen just once. Sequenced material: peripheral blood, taken on day 0 of AZD1222 vaccination. Source of these receptors: an adult in good health.

The chain links TRBV5-4 to TRBJ2-6; 9 bases match TRBD1. The germline V gene has CDR1 SGHNT and CDR2 YYREEE (reference sequence). V gave up 6 bases and J gave up 2 bases; unmatched junction bases: 3. This CDR3 contains 15 residues. CDR3 coding DNA: TGTGCCAGCACTACAGGGGGCGCTGGGGCCAACGTCCTGACTTTC. Translation gives CASTTGGAGANVLTF.

V and J are TRBV20-1 and TRBJ2-5; the D is unclear. The germline CDR1 and CDR2 sequences are DFQATT and SNEGSKA (reference sequence). The CDR3 is 11 residues long. With 1 base removed from V and 4 bases from J, the gap between germline ends came to 4 bases. The CDR3 sequence: CSARAAETQYF. The CDR3 DNA sequence: TGCAGTGCTAGAGCGGCAGAGACCCAGTACTTC.

The J gene is TRBJ2-5, the V gene TRBV7-2; D is unclear. Germline CDR1 is SGHTA and CDR2 is FQGNSA. The CDR3 extends over 14 amino acids. Deletions cut 5 bases from V and 5 bases from J, with 15 bases between. Here the CDR3 DNA reads TGTGCCAGCAGCCCCCCCCCTGGCCGGGAGACCCAGTACTTC. It yields the protein CASSPPPGRETQYF. The full variable domain, in which reference TRBV7-2 and TRBJ2-5 provide the parts outside the CDR3, is GAGVSQSPSNKVTEKGKDVELRCDPISGHTALYWYRQSLGQGLEFLIYFQGNSAPDKSGLPSDRFSAERTGGSVSTLTIQRTQQEDSAVYLCASSPPPGRETQYFGPGTRLLVL.

This clone was picked up a small number of times. This chain links TRBV7-3 with TRBJ2-7, with 7 nucleotides matching TRBD1. CDR3 length: 16 amino acids. The ends lost 1 base at V and 2 bases at J; junction bases unmatched: 8. The germline CDR1 and CDR2 sequences are SGHTA and FQGTGA. This CDR3 is CASSLRGRDSPYEQYF. In DNA form, the CDR3 reads TGTGCCAGCAGCTTAAGGGGTCGGGACAGCCCCTACGAGCAGTACTTC.

The rearrangement uses TRBV19 and TRBJ1-6; 12 positions match TRBD1. The CDR3 totals 15 residues. Trimming at V came to 3 bases and at J to 10 bases, leaving 4 bases not matched to a gene. Germline assignment: CDR1 LNHDA and CDR2 SQIVND (reference sequence). CDR3 amino acids: CASSIGTGGRSPLHF. The CDR3 DNA sequence: TGTGCCAGTAGTATTGGGACAGGGGGCCGATCACCCCTCCACTTT.

The chain uses TRBV12-3 or TRBV12-4 and TRBJ1-5; D is possibly TRBD1 (5 bases). Trimming shortened V by 3 bases and J by 7 bases, and 10 bases separated the two germline ends. This CDR3 region has 13 residues. CDR3 DNA sequence: TGTGCCAGCAGTTTTCGAGGGGACCAGCCCCAGCATTTT. It yields the protein CASSFRGDQPQHF.

V and J are TRBV4-1 and TRBJ1-4; D is unresolved. This CDR3 has 14 residues. Germline V CDR1 and CDR2: MGHRA, YSYEKL. V gave up 5 bases and J gave up 8 bases, with 15 bases separating them. The CDR3 sequence is CASSYRREDEKLFF. The DNA of the CDR3 is TGCGCCAGCAGCTACCGGAGGGAGGACGAAAAACTGTTTTTT.

The chain has TRBV15 and TRBJ1-1; D uncertain. The CDR3 totals 14 residues. V was clipped by 1 base and J by 1 base, with 7 bases between them. CDR1 is LNHNV and CDR2 is YYDKDF in the germline V gene (reference sequence). Written as DNA, the CDR3 is TGTGCCACCAGCAGAGGTGGTTCGAACACTGAAGCTTTCTTT. Its translation is CATSRGGSNTEAFF.

The chain employs TRBV2 and TRBJ1-2; the D is unclear. The CDR3 sequence is 14 residues long. Germline V gene data show CDR1 as SNHLY and CDR2 as FYNNEI. The V end lost 2 bases, the J end lost 4 bases, and 11 bases lay between the germline ends. This CDR3 is CASSETSRPYGYTF. The CDR3 nucleotides are TGTGCCAGCAGTGAAACCTCCCGACCCTATGGCTACACCTTC.

The rearrangement links TRBV3-1 (or the pseudogene TRBV3-2) to TRBJ2-6; 8 bases match TRBD1. V lost 2 bases to trimming and J lost 3 bases; unmatched junction nucleotides: 6. CDR1 LGHDT and CDR2 YNNKEL come from the germline V gene (reference sequence). The CDR3 sequence is 17 residues long. DNA for the CDR3: TGTGCCAGCAGCCAATGGGCAGGGGGCTATGGGGCCAACGTCCTGACTTTC. Translated, it gives CASSQWAGGYGANVLTF.

The V call is TRBV6-5, the J call TRBJ1-2, with D perhaps matching TRBD1 (5 bases). The germline gives CDR1 MNHEY, CDR2 SVGAGI. The CDR3 loop spans 15 amino acids. V lost 2 bases to trimming and J lost 2 bases, with 12 bases between them. Here the CDR3 DNA reads TGTGCCAGCAGTTACACGCGACCAGGGAACTATGGCTACACCTTC. Protein product: CASSYTRPGNYGYTF.

Regarding this clone: Other nucleotide sequences in the sample specify the same CDR3. The chain combines TRBV5-1 with TRBJ1-5; D remains ambiguous. CDR3 size: 13 residues. Germline-derived CDR1 and CDR2 are SGHRS and YFSETQ. Trimming took 0 bases from V and 7 from J, leaving 8 bases between them. CDR3 protein: CASSLEGTQPQHF. CDR3 sequence (DNA): TGCGCCAGCAGCTTGGAGGGAACACAGCCCCAGCATTTT.

This rearrangement joins TRBV7-2 to TRBJ2-4; D assignment may be TRBD1 or TRBD2 (5 bases each). Trimming removed 0 bases from V and 1 base from J, with 19 bases in between. CDR1 and CDR2 (germline): SGHTA, FQGNSA. This CDR3 contains 19 residues. The CDR3 protein is CASSLARDPRYTAKNIQYF. As DNA, the CDR3 is TGTGCCAGCAGCTTAGCTCGGGACCCCCGGTACACGGCCAAAAACATTCAGTACTTC.

V usage is TRBV5-1 and J usage is TRBJ1-1; 9 nucleotides match TRBD1. With V trimmed by 4 bases and J by 11 bases, 9 bases remained unmatched. The CDR3 consists of 13 residues. Germline V CDR1 and CDR2: SGHRS, YFSETQ. CDR3 bases: TGCGCCAGCAGCGAAAACAGGGGGCTAGACGCTTTCTTT. This gives the protein CASSENRGLDAFF.

The V gene is TRBV15, the J gene TRBJ2-5; TRBD1 aligns across 7 bases. CDR1 and CDR2 from the germline V gene are LNHNV and YYDKDF (reference sequence). The CDR3 contains 14 residues. With V trimmed by 1 base and J by 5 bases, 4 bases remained unmatched. The CDR3 is CATSRVGRGETQYF. DNA for the CDR3: TGTGCCACCAGCAGAGTAGGCAGGGGGGAGACCCAGTACTTC.

The genes are TRBV27 and TRBJ2-7; D is unclear. V was clipped by 2 bases and J by 4 bases, with 9 bases between them. Germline V gene data show CDR1 as MNHEY and CDR2 as SMNVEV (reference sequence). This CDR3 comprises 13 residues. CDR3 sequence (DNA): TGTGCCAGCAGTTTAGCCGTGACTTACGAGCAGTACTTC. Amino acid sequence: CASSLAVTYEQYF.

V usage is TRBV21-1 and J usage is TRBJ1-6; the table's D call TRBD1 went unverified against the DNA. TRBV21-1 is a known pseudogene. The CDR3 consists of 16 residues. The CDR3 region has the DNA TGTGCCAGCAGCAAAGCGCTCAGCACAGGGGGTTCACCCCTCCACTTT. Its translation: CASSKALSTGGSPLHF.

This rearrangement joins TRBV2 to TRBJ1-5; D is perhaps TRBD1 (6 bases). Germline CDR1 and CDR2: SNHLY and FYNNEI. V was cut by 1 base and J by 4 bases, with 14 bases left in between. The length of the CDR3 is 16 residues. DNA for the CDR3: TGTGCCAGCAGTGAAGGGGGACGGAGGGGGAATCAGCCCCAGCATTTT. Its protein product is CASSEGGRRGNQPQHF. Filled out from reference TRBV2 and TRBJ1-5, the complete variable domain reads EPEVTQTPSHQVTQMGQEVILRCVPISNHLYFYWYRQILGQKVEFLVSFYNNEISEKSEIFDDQFSVERPDGSNFTLKIRSTKLEDSAMYFCASSEGGRRGNQPQHFGDGTRLSIL.

The chain recombines TRBV29-1 with TRBJ1-2; D gene ambiguous. The ends were cut back, 8 bases at V and 4 bases at J, with 14 bases in the middle. The V gene's germline CDR1 is SQVTM and CDR2 ANQGSEA. This CDR3 region has 12 residues. CDR3 sequence: CSCFTGIYGYTF. CDR3 nucleotide sequence: TGCAGCTGTTTTACGGGGATCTATGGCTACACCTTC.

This clone came up a few times. The rearrangement links TRBV18 to TRBJ2-2; maybe TRBD1 (6 bases). Germline CDR1 KGHSH, CDR2 LQKENI. The CDR3 extends over 15 amino acids. Trimming removed 0 bases from V and 4 bases from J, with 9 bases in between. The CDR3 nucleotides read TGTGCCAGCTCACCACCGGCAGGGGTCACCGGGGAGCTGTTTTTT. As protein: CASSPPAGVTGELFF. Filled out from reference TRBV18 and TRBJ2-2, the complete variable domain reads NAGVMQNPRHLVRRRGQEARLRCSPMKGHSHVYWYRQLPEEGLKFMVYLQKENIIDESGMPKERFSAEFPKEGPSILRIQQVVRGDSAAYFCASSPPAGVTGELFFGEGSRLTVL.

This chain connects TRBV4-3 to TRBJ2-7; 7 positions match TRBD2. V gave up 0 bases and J gave up 0 bases; unmatched junction bases: 11. The CDR3 is 18 amino acids. The germline CDR1 and CDR2 sequences are LGHNA and YSLEER. The CDR3, as DNA: TGCGCCAGCAGCCAAGATCGAGGCGGCGGGGGAAACTCCTACGAGCAGTACTTC. The encoded protein is CASSQDRGGGGNSYEQYF.

The chain recombines TRBV2 with TRBJ1-6; D is possibly TRBD1 (5 bases). The CDR3 sequence is 15 residues long. Germline values: CDR1 SNHLY, CDR2 FYNNEI. Trimming took off 6 bases at V and 10 bases at J, with 19 bases between the two ends. CDR3 region: CASRNTGGAGSPLHF. The CDR3 DNA reads TGTGCCAGCAGAAACACGGGGGGAGCTGGGTCACCCCTCCACTTT.